What follows describes a single T cell receptor (beta chain). Its antigen is still unknown. V lost 2 bases to trimming and J lost 3 bases; unmatched junction nucleotides: 10. The CDR3 is 18 amino acids. CDR1 is MNHEY, CDR2 SVGEGT, per germline. The data derive from a study of T cell repertoires in cytomegalovirus infection. Whole-study findings and limits: Dominating the ex vivo response were HLA-C-restricted CMV-specific TCR beta clonotypes. Cumulative frequency of public TCR beta families picked out carriers of CMV plus the relevant HLA.

MiXCR, run by TCRdb on the reads, gives a single entry per CDR3 protein. The repertoire holds about 480,000 distinct CDR3 sequences, with about 33% as singletons. The chain couples TRBV6-2 or TRBV6-3 to TRBJ2-1, with 10 bases lining up with TRBD2. Sequenced here: cultured PBMCs, sampled from culture after CMV antigen stimulation. This receptor was identified in a human donor in good health (CMV status not recorded). Some clones in this sample may be carry-over from other donors' samples. CDR3 region: CASSYPAGGGRNYNEQFF. CDR3 nucleotides: TGTGCCAGCAGTTACCCAGCGGGAGGGGGGCGAAACTACAATGAGCAGTTCTTC.